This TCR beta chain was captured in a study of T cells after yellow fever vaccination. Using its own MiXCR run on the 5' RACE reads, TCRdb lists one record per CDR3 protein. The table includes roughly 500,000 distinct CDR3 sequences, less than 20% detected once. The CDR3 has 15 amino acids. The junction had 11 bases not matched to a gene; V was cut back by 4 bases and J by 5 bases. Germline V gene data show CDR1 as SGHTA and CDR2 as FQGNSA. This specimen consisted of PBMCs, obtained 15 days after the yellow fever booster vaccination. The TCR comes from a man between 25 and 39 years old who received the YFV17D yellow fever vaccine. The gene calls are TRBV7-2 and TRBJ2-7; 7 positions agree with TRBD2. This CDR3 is CASSYSPAGDNEQYF. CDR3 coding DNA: TGTGCCAGCAGCTACAGCCCCGCGGGAGACAACGAGCAGTACTTC.